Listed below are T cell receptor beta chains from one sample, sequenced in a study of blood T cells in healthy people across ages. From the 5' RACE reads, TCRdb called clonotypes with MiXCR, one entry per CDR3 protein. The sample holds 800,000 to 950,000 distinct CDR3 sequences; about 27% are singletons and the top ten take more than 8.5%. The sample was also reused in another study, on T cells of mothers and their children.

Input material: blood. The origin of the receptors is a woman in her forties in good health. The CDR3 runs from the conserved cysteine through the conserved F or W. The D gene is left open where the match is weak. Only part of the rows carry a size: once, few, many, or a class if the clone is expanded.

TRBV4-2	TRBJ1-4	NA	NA	CASSQGGNSIIATNEKLFF	TGTGCCAGCAGCCAAGGCGGAAACAGTATTATTGCAACTAATGAAAAACTGTTTTTT
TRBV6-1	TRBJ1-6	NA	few	CASSGSESGRRNSPLHF	TGTGCCAGCAGTGGCTCCGAGTCGGGACGGCGTAATTCACCCCTCCACTTT
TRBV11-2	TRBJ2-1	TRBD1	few	CASRKPGQGMNEQFF	TGTGCCAGCAGAAAACCGGGACAGGGGATGAATGAGCAGTTCTTC
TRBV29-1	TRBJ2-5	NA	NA	CSVAPGQRQETQYF	TGCAGCGTCGCACCGGGACAAAGGCAAGAGACCCAGTACTTC
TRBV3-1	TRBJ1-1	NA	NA	CASSQADILNTEAFF	TGTGCCAGCAGCCAAGCCGACATTTTGAACACTGAAGCTTTCTTT
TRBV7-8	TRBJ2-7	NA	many	CASSLVREQYF	TGTGCCAGCAGCTTAGTGCGCGAGCAGTACTTC
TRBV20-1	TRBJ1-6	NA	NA	CSARDETDSPLHF	TGCAGTGCTAGAGACGAGACAGATTCACCCCTCCACTTT
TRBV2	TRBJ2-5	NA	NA	CTSSSRQVQETQYF	TGTACCAGCTCATCCAGACAGGTCCAAGAGACCCAGTACTTC
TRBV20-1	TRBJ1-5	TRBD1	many	CSAKGINTGGNQPQHF	TGCAGTGCCAAGGGAATTAATACAGGGGGCAATCAGCCCCAGCATTTT
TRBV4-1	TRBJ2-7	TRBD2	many	CASSRGLVPSYEQYF	TGCGCCAGCAGCCGCGGACTAGTCCCTTCTTACGAGCAGTACTTC
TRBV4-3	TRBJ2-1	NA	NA	CASSQDLGGPANEQFF	TGCGCCAGCAGCCAAGATCTGGGCGGCCCAGCAAATGAGCAGTTCTTC
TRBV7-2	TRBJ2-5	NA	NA	CASSLVPLRTQETQYF	TGTGCCAGCAGCTTAGTCCCCCTGAGGACACAAGAGACCCAGTACTTC
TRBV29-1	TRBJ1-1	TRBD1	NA	CSVEPRTGWDTEAFF	TGCAGCGTTGAACCTAGGACAGGCTGGGACACTGAAGCTTTCTTT
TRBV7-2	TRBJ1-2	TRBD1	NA	CASSLDRGGYYGYTF	TGTGCCAGCAGCTTAGACAGGGGGGGATACTATGGCTACACCTTC
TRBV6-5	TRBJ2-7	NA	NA	CAGSYEGKGNYEQYF	TGTGCCGGCAGTTACGAGGGGAAGGGAAACTACGAGCAGTACTTC
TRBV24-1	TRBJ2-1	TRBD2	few	CATSDSLAGAVDEQFF	TGTGCCACCAGTGATTCACTAGCGGGGGCCGTGGATGAGCAGTTCTTC
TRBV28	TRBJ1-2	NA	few	CASSQLPTGAYGYTF	TGTGCCAGCAGTCAACTTCCGACAGGCGCCTATGGCTACACCTTC
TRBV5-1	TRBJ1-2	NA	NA	CASSPNIRTGMDYTF	TGCGCCAGCAGCCCAAACATTAGAACAGGGATGGACTACACCTTC
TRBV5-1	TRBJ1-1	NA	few	CASSQQGPNTEAFF	TGCGCCAGCAGCCAACAGGGACCGAACACTGAAGCTTTCTTT
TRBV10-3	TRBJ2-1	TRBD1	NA	CAIRREGGQGGTYEQFF	TGTGCCATCAGGAGGGAGGGGGGACAGGGTGGAACCTACGAGCAGTTCTTC
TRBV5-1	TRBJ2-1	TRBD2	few	CASSLARTSGSYNEQFF	TGCGCCAGCAGCTTGGCCAGGACTAGCGGGAGCTACAATGAGCAGTTCTTC
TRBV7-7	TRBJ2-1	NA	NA	CVQLRDLSYNEQFF	TGTGTGCAACTGCGGGACCTCTCCTACAATGAGCAGTTCTTC
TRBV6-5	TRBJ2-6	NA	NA	CASSYSTGISGANVLTF	TGTGCCAGCAGTTACTCGACAGGAATCTCTGGGGCCAACGTCCTGACTTTC
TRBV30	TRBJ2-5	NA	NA	CAWSRALADRVGSGSKTQYF	TGTGCCTGGAGTCGTGCCCTCGCTGACAGGGTGGGAAGCGGGTCGAAGACCCAGTACTTC
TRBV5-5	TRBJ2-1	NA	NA	CASMRGEYPNYYNEQFF	TGTGCCAGCATGCGCGGGGAATACCCCAATTACTACAATGAGCAGTTCTTC
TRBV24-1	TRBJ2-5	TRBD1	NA	CATSEGTGYPQETQYF	TGTGCCACCAGTGAAGGGACAGGGTATCCACAAGAGACCCAGTACTTC
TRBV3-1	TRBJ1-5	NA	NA	CASSQGGRNNQPQHF	TGTGCCAGCAGCCAAGGCGGCAGGAACAATCAGCCCCAGCATTTT
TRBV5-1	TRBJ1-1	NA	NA	CASSLIRETEAFF	TGCGCCAGCAGCCTAATAAGGGAGACTGAAGCTTTCTTT
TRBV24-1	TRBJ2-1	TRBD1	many	CATSDSRTGFEQFF	TGTGCCACCAGTGATTCAAGGACAGGGTTTGAGCAGTTCTTC
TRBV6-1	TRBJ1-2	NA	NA	CASSDGILGYTF	TGTGCCAGCAGTGATGGGATTTTGGGCTACACCTTC
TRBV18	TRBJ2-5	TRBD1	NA	CASSPGTGVNKQYF	TGTGCCAGCTCACCGGGGACAGGGGTAAACAAGCAGTACTTC
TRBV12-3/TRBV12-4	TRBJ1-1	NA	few	CASSLKEEAFF	TGTGCCAGCAGTTTAAAGGAGGAAGCTTTCTTT
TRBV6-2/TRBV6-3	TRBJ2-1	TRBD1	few	CASIFNRGRNEQFF	TGTGCCAGCATTTTCAACAGGGGCAGGAATGAGCAGTTCTTC
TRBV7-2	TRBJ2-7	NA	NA	CASSLPGRTYEQYF	TGTGCCAGCAGCCTGCCGGGACGCACCTACGAGCAGTACTTC
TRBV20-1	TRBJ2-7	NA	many	CSARGSYEQYF	TGCAGTGCTAGAGGCAGCTACGAGCAGTACTTC
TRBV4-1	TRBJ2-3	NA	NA	CASSPQDSLFSTDTQYF	TGCGCCAGCAGCCCTCAAGACAGCTTATTTAGCACAGATACGCAGTATTTT
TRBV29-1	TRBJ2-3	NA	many	CSVRPTVDTQYF	TGCAGCGTTAGGCCGACAGTCGATACGCAGTATTTT
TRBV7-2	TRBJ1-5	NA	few	CASSWGVGNQPQHF	TGTGCCAGCAGCTGGGGTGTAGGCAATCAGCCCCAGCATTTT